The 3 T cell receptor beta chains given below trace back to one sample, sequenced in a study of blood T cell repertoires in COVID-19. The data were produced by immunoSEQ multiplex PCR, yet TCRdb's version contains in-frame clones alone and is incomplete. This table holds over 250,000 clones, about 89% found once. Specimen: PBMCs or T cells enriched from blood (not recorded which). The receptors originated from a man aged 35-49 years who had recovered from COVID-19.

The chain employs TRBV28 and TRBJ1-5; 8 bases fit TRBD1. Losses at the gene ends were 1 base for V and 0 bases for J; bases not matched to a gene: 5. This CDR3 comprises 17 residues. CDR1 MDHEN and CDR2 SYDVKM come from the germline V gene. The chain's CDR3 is CASSLSGQVYSNQPQHF. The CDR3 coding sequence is TGTGCCAGCAGTTTATCGGGACAGGTATATAGCAATCAGCCCCAGCATTTT.

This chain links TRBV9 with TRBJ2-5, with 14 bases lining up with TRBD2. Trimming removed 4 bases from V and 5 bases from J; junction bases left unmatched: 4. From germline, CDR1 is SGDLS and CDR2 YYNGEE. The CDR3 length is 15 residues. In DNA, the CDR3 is TGTGCCAGCAGCCGGACTAGCGGGGGGCGGGAGACCCAGTACTTC. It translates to CASSRTSGGRETQYF.

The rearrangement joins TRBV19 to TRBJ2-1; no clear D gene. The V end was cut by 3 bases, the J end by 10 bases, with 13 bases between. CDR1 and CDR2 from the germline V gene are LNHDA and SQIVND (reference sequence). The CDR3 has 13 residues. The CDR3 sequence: CASSISNILEQFF. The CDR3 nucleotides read TGTGCCAGTAGTATTTCTAATATTCTGGAGCAGTTCTTC.